This is a list of T cell receptor beta chains from one sample in a study of identical twins. MiXCR, applied by TCRdb to the 5' RACE reads, yields one record per CDR3 protein. The sample gives more than 1.5 million distinct CDR3 sequences, less than 35% of which show up once; 0.27% is in the top ten. Input material: cord blood. The origin of the receptors is a newborn girl in good health. Both conserved end residues are part of each CDR3. Fields, in order: J gene, clone size, CDR3 length, V gene, D gene, CDR3 protein, CDR3 DNA. The D gene is left open where the match is weak. A clone size is listed for some rows: how often the clone was seen (once, few, many), or a class if it is expanded.

J: TRBJ1-1; size: .; length: 16; V: TRBV7-2; D: .; CDR3: CASSLVAGLGNTEAFF; DNA: TGTGCCAGCAGCTTGGTGGCGGGCCTGGGGAACACTGAAGCTTTCTTT
J: TRBJ2-7; size: few; length: 16; V: TRBV28; D: .; CDR3: CASSLGVWMSSYEQYF; DNA: TGTGCCAGCAGTTTAGGGGTCTGGATGAGCTCCTACGAGCAGTACTTC
J: TRBJ2-2; size: .; length: 13; V: TRBV6-5; D: .; CDR3: CASSYSLPGELFF; DNA: TGTGCCAGCAGTTACTCGTTACCCGGGGAGCTGTTTTTT
J: TRBJ1-1; size: many; length: 14; V: TRBV29-1; D: TRBD1; CDR3: CSVEVNRGGTEAFF; DNA: TGCAGCGTTGAAGTCAACAGGGGGGGCACTGAAGCTTTCTTT
J: TRBJ2-5; size: .; length: 16; V: TRBV12-5; D: TRBD2; CDR3: CASGLGGTSGYNEQYF; DNA: TGTGCTAGTGGTTTGGGCGGGACTAGCGGCTACAATGAGCAGTACTTC
J: TRBJ1-4; size: few; length: 13; V: TRBV6-5; D: .; CDR3: CASSYLGWEKLFF; DNA: TGTGCCAGCAGTTACTTGGGGTGGGAAAAACTGTTTTTT
J: TRBJ2-7; size: .; length: 13; V: TRBV24-1; D: .; CDR3: CATSDLAVWEQYF; DNA: TGTGCCACCAGTGATTTGGCAGTGTGGGAGCAGTACTTC
J: TRBJ2-2; size: .; length: 15; V: TRBV5-1; D: .; CDR3: CASSPDHLNTGELFF; DNA: TGCGCCAGCAGCCCCGATCACTTGAACACCGGGGAGCTGTTTTTT
J: TRBJ1-5; size: few; length: 14; V: TRBV2; D: .; CDR3: CASTEGQRDQPQHF; DNA: TGTGCCAGCACCGAGGGGCAGAGGGATCAGCCCCAGCATTTT
J: TRBJ2-3; size: few; length: 16; V: TRBV20-1; D: .; CDR3: CSASPFGMGFTDTQYF; DNA: TGCAGTGCGTCCCCCTTTGGGATGGGATTCACAGATACGCAGTATTTT
J: TRBJ2-1; size: .; length: 12; V: TRBV27; D: .; CDR3: CASSISGGGQFF; DNA: TGTGCCAGCAGTATTAGCGGAGGGGGGCAGTTCTTC
J: TRBJ2-4; size: .; length: 19; V: TRBV4-1; D: .; CDR3: CASSQDGHREGTVKNIQYF; DNA: TGCGCCAGCAGCCAAGATGGGCACAGGGAGGGTACTGTCAAAAACATTCAGTACTTC
J: TRBJ2-7; size: many; length: 12; V: TRBV7-9; D: .; CDR3: CASSLTGLEQYF; DNA: TGTGCCAGCAGCTTAACGGGCCTCGAGCAGTACTTC
J: TRBJ2-7; size: .; length: 13; V: TRBV2; D: TRBD1; CDR3: CASRDRASYEQYF; DNA: TGTGCCAGCAGGGACAGGGCCTCCTACGAGCAGTACTTC
J: TRBJ2-5; size: .; length: 14; V: TRBV3-1; D: .; CDR3: CASSQESGRETQYF; DNA: TGTGCCAGCAGCCAAGAATCAGGGAGGGAGACCCAGTACTTC
J: TRBJ1-1; size: .; length: 12; V: TRBV29-1; D: TRBD1; CDR3: CSPGRQGAEAFF; DNA: TGCAGCCCCGGTCGACAGGGGGCTGAAGCTTTCTTT
J: TRBJ2-1; size: .; length: 15; V: TRBV7-9; D: TRBD2; CDR3: CASTILAGVGNEQFF; DNA: TGTGCCAGCACCATACTAGCGGGAGTGGGGAATGAGCAGTTCTTC
J: TRBJ1-2; size: .; length: 14; V: TRBV5-1; D: TRBD1; CDR3: CASSGDRASRGYTF; DNA: TGCGCCAGCAGCGGGGACAGGGCGTCTAGGGGCTACACCTTC
J: TRBJ2-2; size: few; length: 16; V: TRBV25-1; D: TRBD2; CDR3: CASSETSGVNTGELFF; DNA: TGTGCCAGCAGTGAAACTAGCGGGGTGAACACCGGGGAGCTGTTTTTT
J: TRBJ1-1; size: .; length: 15; V: TRBV7-9; D: .; CDR3: CASSLATRGLAEAFF; DNA: TGTGCCAGCAGCTTAGCGACGCGGGGGCTCGCTGAAGCTTTCTTT
J: TRBJ1-2; size: .; length: 14; V: TRBV6-1; D: .; CDR3: CASSEPTGVNGYTF; DNA: TGTGCCAGCAGTGAACCGACAGGCGTTAATGGCTACACCTTC
J: TRBJ2-1; size: .; length: 14; V: TRBV21-1; D: .; CDR3: CASSKVDRNNEQFF; DNA: TGTGCCAGCAGCAAAGTCGACCGGAACAACGAGCAGTTCTTC
J: TRBJ2-1; size: many; length: 16; V: TRBV9; D: TRBD2; CDR3: CASSVVSRGSYNEQFF; DNA: TGTGCCAGCAGCGTAGTTTCGCGGGGGTCCTACAATGAGCAGTTCTTC
J: TRBJ2-1; size: .; length: 15; V: TRBV28; D: TRBD2; CDR3: CASSLRAGGVNEQFF; DNA: TGTGCCAGCAGTTTAAGGGCGGGAGGGGTGAATGAGCAGTTCTTC
J: TRBJ2-1; size: .; length: 13; V: TRBV20-1; D: TRBD2; CDR3: CSAGRTRFNEQFF; DNA: TGCAGTGCTGGCCGGACTAGGTTCAATGAGCAGTTCTTC
J: TRBJ2-7; size: many; length: 14; V: TRBV2; D: TRBD2; CDR3: CASSEDGGTNEQYF; DNA: TGTGCCAGCAGTGAAGATGGGGGGACTAACGAGCAGTACTTC
J: TRBJ2-7; size: .; length: 15; V: TRBV2; D: .; CDR3: CASSPLRSTQEAQYF; DNA: TGTGCCAGCAGCCCACTGAGGAGCACGCAAGAGGCCCAGTACTTC
J: TRBJ2-7; size: many; length: 15; V: TRBV6-2/TRBV6-3; D: TRBD1; CDR3: CASSPGTGGTYEQYF; DNA: TGTGCCAGCAGCCCCGGGACAGGGGGTACCTACGAGCAGTACTTC
J: TRBJ1-2; size: .; length: 15; V: TRBV20-1; D: TRBD1; CDR3: CSASKDRALHYGYTF; DNA: TGCAGTGCTAGCAAGGACAGGGCCCTTCACTATGGCTACACCTTC
J: TRBJ2-3; size: .; length: 18; V: TRBV6-1; D: TRBD2; CDR3: CASSRQSSLAGAADTQYF; DNA: TGTGCCAGCAGTCGTCAAAGTAGCCTAGCGGGAGCGGCAGATACGCAGTATTTT
J: TRBJ2-4; size: many; length: 13; V: TRBV11-1; D: TRBD1; CDR3: CASSAGQGNIQYF; DNA: TGTGCCAGCAGCGCCGGACAGGGAAACATTCAGTACTTC
J: TRBJ2-7; size: few; length: 11; V: TRBV20-1; D: .; CDR3: CSGKKAYEQYF; DNA: TGCAGCGGGAAAAAGGCCTACGAGCAGTACTTC
J: TRBJ2-2; size: .; length: 16; V: TRBV2; D: .; CDR3: CASSGRVRPGPGELFF; DNA: TGTGCCAGCAGTGGCCGAGTCCGCCCCGGCCCCGGGGAGCTGTTTTTT
J: TRBJ1-2; size: .; length: 15; V: TRBV7-2; D: .; CDR3: CASSFAKGRPLGYTF; DNA: TGTGCCAGCAGCTTTGCCAAGGGAAGACCTTTGGGCTACACCTTC
J: TRBJ1-1; size: .; length: 14; V: TRBV10-3; D: .; CDR3: CAISDGVRSTEAFF; DNA: TGTGCCATCAGTGATGGGGTTAGAAGCACTGAAGCTTTCTTT
J: TRBJ2-7; size: .; length: 12; V: TRBV2; D: TRBD1; CDR3: CASSPDREEQYF; DNA: TGTGCCAGCAGTCCGGACAGGGAAGAGCAGTACTTC
J: TRBJ2-1; size: .; length: 13; V: TRBV28; D: .; CDR3: CASSNPRWDEQFF; DNA: TGTGCCAGCAGTAATCCTAGGTGGGATGAGCAGTTCTTC
J: TRBJ2-7; size: .; length: 14; V: TRBV28; D: .; CDR3: CASSLYSTYNEQYF; DNA: TGTGCCAGCAGTTTGTATAGTACCTACAATGAGCAGTACTTC
J: TRBJ1-2; size: few; length: 13; V: TRBV7-8; D: .; CDR3: CASSLAQEYGYTF; DNA: TGTGCCAGCAGCTTAGCACAGGAATATGGCTACACCTTC
J: TRBJ1-4; size: once; length: 15; V: TRBV5-6; D: TRBD1; CDR3: CASSAKTGESEKLFF; DNA: TGTGCCAGCAGCGCCAAGACAGGGGAAAGTGAAAAACTGTTTTTT
J: TRBJ2-7; size: .; length: 16; V: TRBV18; D: .; CDR3: CASSPMTGALSYEQYF; DNA: TGTGCCAGCTCTCCCATGACTGGAGCCCTTTCCTACGAGCAGTACTTC
J: TRBJ1-5; size: .; length: 16; V: TRBV6-1; D: .; CDR3: CASIKRGELGNQPQHF; DNA: TGTGCCAGCATCAAAAGGGGGGAACTCGGCAATCAGCCCCAGCATTTT
J: TRBJ2-5; size: .; length: 15; V: TRBV4-1; D: TRBD2; CDR3: CASSLMSGGGETQYF; DNA: TGCGCCAGCAGCCTGATGAGCGGGGGGGGAGAGACCCAGTACTTC
J: TRBJ2-7; size: few; length: 13; V: TRBV20-1; D: .; CDR3: CSAHFLTPYEQYF; DNA: TGCAGTGCTCACTTTTTGACGCCCTACGAGCAGTACTTC
J: TRBJ1-1; size: few; length: 13; V: TRBV29-1; D: .; CDR3: CSVEEGSHTEAFF; DNA: TGCAGCGTTGAAGAGGGCAGTCACACTGAAGCTTTCTTT
J: TRBJ2-5; size: .; length: 14; V: TRBV27; D: .; CDR3: CASSYTGFQETQYF; DNA: TGTGCCAGCAGTTATACAGGGTTTCAAGAGACCCAGTACTTC